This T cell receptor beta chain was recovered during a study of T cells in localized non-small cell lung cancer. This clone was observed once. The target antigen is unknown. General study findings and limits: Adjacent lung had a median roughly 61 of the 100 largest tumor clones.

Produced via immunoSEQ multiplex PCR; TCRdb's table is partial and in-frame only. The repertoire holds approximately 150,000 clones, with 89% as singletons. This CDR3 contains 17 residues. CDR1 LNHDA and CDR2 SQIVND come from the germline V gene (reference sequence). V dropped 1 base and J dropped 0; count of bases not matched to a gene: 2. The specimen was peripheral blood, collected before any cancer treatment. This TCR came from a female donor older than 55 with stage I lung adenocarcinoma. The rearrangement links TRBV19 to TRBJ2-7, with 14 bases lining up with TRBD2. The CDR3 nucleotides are TGTGCCAGTAGTATAGTAGGACTAGCGGGAGGCTCCTACGAGCAGTACTTC. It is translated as CASSIVGLAGGSYEQYF.